The 27 T cell receptor beta chains reported below all come from one sample, sequenced in a study of CD8+ T cells in alopecia areata. cDNA serving as the sequencing template came from extracted, reverse transcribed RNA. Clones were read by immunoSEQ multiplex PCR, and TCRdb kept only the in-frame ones, dropping some. The data show 200,000 or so clones, with about 62% seen just once and under 7% held by the top ten. As to treatment: oral pan-JAK inhibitor, 5-10 mg twice daily. Sequenced material: CD4+ T cells sorted from blood, taken at week 24, from a patient treated with tofacitinib. The origin of the receptors is a human donor with alopecia areata.

This clone was counted a single time. V gene TRBV7-2 combines with J gene TRBJ1-5; a weak D match, TRBD1 (6 bases). Trimming left V 5 bases short and J 0 bases short, with 17 bases between. The germline V gene has CDR1 SGHTA and CDR2 FQGNSA. The length of the CDR3 is 17 residues. CDR3 region: CASSRGGRGYSNQPQHF. For the CDR3, the DNA is TGTGCCAGCAGCCGCGGCGGGAGGGGGTATAGCAATCAGCCCCAGCATTTT.

The chain has TRBV5-1 and TRBJ2-2, with 9 bases identical to TRBD2. Germline assignment: CDR1 SGHRS and CDR2 YFSETQ. CDR3 length: 15 residues. Germline trimming cut 1 base from V and 5 bases from J; bases unmatched to any gene: 3. CDR3 in amino acids: CASSLISGGTGELFF. The CDR3 nucleotides are TGCGCCAGCAGCTTGATCAGCGGGGGGACCGGGGAGCTGTTTTTT.

The CDR3 DNA sequence: TGTGCCAGCAGCTTAGCGAGGGCAGTGGAGACCCAGTACTTC. This codes for CASSLARAVETQYF. V is TRBV7-2 and J is TRBJ2-5, with a possible D match to TRBD2 (5 bases). The germline V gene encodes CDR1 SGHTA and CDR2 FQGNSA. Trimming stripped 0 bases from V and 5 bases from J, with 10 bases between. The CDR3 sequence is 14 residues long.

This clone was observed a handful of times. V gene TRBV15 combines with J gene TRBJ2-1; D is perhaps TRBD2 (5 bases). The CDR3 extends over 12 amino acids. Looked up from germline, CDR1 is LNHNV and CDR2 is YYDKDF (reference sequence). V gave up 3 bases and J gave up 5 bases, with 5 bases separating them. CDR3 coding DNA: TGTGCCACCAGCAGGAGGGACAATGAGCAGTTCTTC. Encoded protein: CATSRRDNEQFF.

The V gene is TRBV2, the J gene TRBJ1-2; 8 nucleotides match TRBD1. Germline CDR1 reads SNHLY; CDR2 reads FYNNEI. The CDR3 runs to 13 residues. The trim removed 6 bases at V and 6 bases at J, leaving 6 bases unmatched. CDR3 DNA: TGTGCCAGCAGATTTGACAGGGGTGATGGCTACACCTTC. Amino acids: CASRFDRGDGYTF.

V and J are TRBV5-1 and TRBJ2-5; D might be TRBD1 (6 bases). This CDR3 region has 15 residues. Germline V gene data show CDR1 as SGHRS and CDR2 as YFSETQ. The germline V and J ends were trimmed by 0 bases and 5 bases, with 14 bases remaining between them. In nucleotides, the CDR3 is TGCGCCAGCAGCTTGGGGAACAGGGATGGGGAGACCCAGTACTTC. Protein sequence: CASSLGNRDGETQYF.

CDR3 in DNA: TGTGCCAGCAGCCAAGATTGGGGGAGTGCCAAAAACATTCAGTACTTC. Its translation: CASSQDWGSAKNIQYF. This sequence joins TRBV4-2 and TRBJ2-4; D tentatively reads TRBD1 or TRBD2 (5 bases each). Germline lookup yields CDR1 LGHNA and CDR2 YNFKEQ. Trimming removed 0 bases at V and 1 base at J, with 10 bases between. CDR3 length: 16 amino acids.

V and J are TRBV5-4 and TRBJ2-1, with a possible D match to TRBD1 (6 bases). Germline CDR1 is SGHNT and CDR2 is YYREEE (reference sequence). Trimming took off 5 bases at V and 1 base at J, with 13 bases between the two ends. The CDR3 is 15 amino acids. CDR3 nucleotides: TGTGCCAGCAGACCGGACAGTCGTTCCTACAATGAGCAGTTCTTC. Its translation: CASRPDSRSYNEQFF. The variable domain in full, with the rest retrieved from reference TRBV5-4 and TRBJ2-1, is ETGVTQSPTHLIKTRGQQVTLRCSSQSGHNTVSWYQQALGQGPQFIFQYYREEENGRGNFPPRFSGLQFPNYSSELNVNALELDDSALYLCASRPDSRSYNEQFFGPGTRLTVL.

CDR3 sequence: CASSLGTQGETQYF. The CDR3, as DNA: TGCGCCAGCAGCTTGGGGACCCAGGGCGAGACCCAGTACTTC. The rearrangement links TRBV5-1 to TRBJ2-5; TRBD1 might be the D (5 bases). This CDR3 contains 14 residues. Trimming shortened V by 0 bases and J by 5 bases, and 11 bases separated the two germline ends. CDR1 and CDR2 from the germline V gene are SGHRS and YFSETQ.

With regard to this clone: A read error may account for a junction end that differs from germline. This same CDR3 is encoded by further DNA sequences in the sample. The chain uses TRBV19 and TRBJ2-6, with D perhaps assigned TRBD1 or TRBD2 (6 bases each). From germline, CDR1 is LNHDA and CDR2 SQIVND (reference sequence). The CDR3 runs 15 residues. The CDR3 DNA sequence: TGTGCCAGTAGTATACAGGGGACTGGGGCCAACGTCCTGACCTTC. It specifies CASSIQGTGANVLTF.

This clone showed up just a few times. The V gene is TRBV6-5, the J gene TRBJ1-4; no firm D call. Between the trimmed V and J ends, which lost 6 bases and 0 bases, there was a span of 5 bases. The CDR3 is 13 amino acids. Germline CDR1 and CDR2: MNHEY and SVGAGI. The CDR3 reads CASRISTNEKLFF. The CDR3 DNA reads TGTGCCAGCAGGATTTCAACTAATGAAAAACTGTTTTTT.

The V gene is TRBV7-2, the J gene TRBJ2-7; 9 bases agree with TRBD1. This CDR3 region has 14 residues. The germline CDR1 and CDR2 sequences are SGHTA and FQGNSA. V shed 5 bases and J 3 bases; nucleotides not matched to a gene: 5. CDR3 region: CASSRGQGGYEQYF. DNA for the CDR3: TGTGCCAGCAGCCGGGGACAGGGAGGCTACGAGCAGTACTTC.

Regarding this clone: In the same sample, other DNA sequences code for this CDR3. V gene TRBV5-1 combines with J gene TRBJ2-4, with 7 bases lining up with TRBD1. The CDR3 runs to 13 residues. Unmatched junction bases numbered 1, after V lost 0 bases and J lost 7 bases. CDR1 is SGHRS and CDR2 is YFSETQ in the germline V gene. The CDR3 loop reads CASSLGQGNIQYF. CDR3 sequence (DNA): TGCGCCAGCAGCTTGGGACAGGGTAACATTCAGTACTTC.

The CDR3 sequence is CASSLTSETDTQYF. The CDR3 region has the DNA TGTGCCAGCAGCCTTACTAGCGAAACAGATACGCAGTATTTT. The chain recombines TRBV9 with TRBJ2-3; 7 nucleotides line up with TRBD2. After removal of 4 bases from V and 3 bases from J, the junction contained 5 bases not matched to a gene. The CDR3 spans 14 residues. CDR1 is SGDLS, CDR2 YYNGEE, per germline.

This clone was seen a handful of times. This chain links TRBV6-5 with TRBJ1-6, with a weak D call TRBD1 (5 bases). The CDR3 sequence is 15 residues long. Germline-derived CDR1 and CDR2 are MNHEY and SVGAGI. Trimming took off 5 bases at V and 6 bases at J, with 14 bases between the two ends. The CDR3 nucleotides are TGTGCCAGCAGTAGGCTCCGGGACGGTAATTCACCCCTCCACTTT. Translation gives CASSRLRDGNSPLHF.

CDR3 coding DNA: TGTGCCAGCAGCTTAGCGTTTGGTACGGGGGGCTACACCTTC. Translation gives CASSLAFGTGGYTF. The chain couples TRBV7-2 to TRBJ1-2, with unresolved D. The germline CDR1 and CDR2 sequences are SGHTA and FQGNSA. The CDR3 is 14 amino acids. The V end was cut by 0 bases, the J end by 8 bases, with 13 bases between.

The rearrangement joins TRBV2 to TRBJ2-2; maybe TRBD2 (5 bases). Trimming pared 4 bases from V and 5 bases from J, leaving 11 bases between. CDR3 length equals 14 residues. CDR1 SNHLY and CDR2 FYNNEI come from the germline V gene. The CDR3 bases are TGTGCCAGCAGTGGAGTCCGGGATACCGGGGAGCTGTTTTTT. Its translation is CASSGVRDTGELFF.

This clone was found once. The chain has TRBV7-2 and TRBJ2-5; D is unresolved. The CDR3 sequence is 15 residues long. With 1 base removed from V and 1 base from J, the gap between germline ends came to 10 bases. Germline CDR1 and CDR2: SGHTA and FQGNSA. The CDR3 sequence: CASSLVQRSQETQYF. CDR3 DNA: TGTGCCAGCAGCTTAGTCCAGCGAAGCCAAGAGACCCAGTACTTC.

In its sample, this clone was seen a few times. The chain has TRBV2 and TRBJ2-7, with a weak D call TRBD2 (6 bases). The V gene's germline CDR1 is SNHLY and CDR2 FYNNEI. V gave up 5 bases and J gave up 3 bases, with 20 bases separating them. The CDR3 totals 16 residues. DNA of the CDR3: TGTGCCAGCAGTCCCAGCGCGGGATCGGGGCTCTACGAGCAGTACTTC. This codes for CASSPSAGSGLYEQYF.

The chain combines TRBV19 with TRBJ2-1, with 14 bases lining up with TRBD2. This CDR3 is built from 16 residues. V gave up 5 bases and J gave up 9 bases; unmatched junction bases: 9. Germline assignment: CDR1 LNHDA and CDR2 SQIVND (reference sequence). CDR3 protein: CASSAGLAGVMGEQFF. CDR3 coding DNA: TGTGCCAGTAGTGCGGGACTAGCGGGAGTCATGGGTGAGCAGTTCTTC.

This clone has just a few counts. This rearrangement joins TRBV7-9 to TRBJ1-5; D remains ambiguous. This CDR3 comprises 14 residues. The germline V and J ends were trimmed by 5 bases and 2 bases, with 10 bases remaining between them. The V gene's germline CDR1 is SEHNR and CDR2 FQNEAQ (reference sequence). For the CDR3, the DNA is TGTGCCAGCAGCCCCAACGGGGGCAATCAGCCCCAGCATTTT. This encodes CASSPNGGNQPQHF.

A few counts support this clone. Here the CDR3 DNA reads TGTGCCTGGATGAGAGGGTGGCGAGCTTTCTTT. As protein: CAWMRGWRAFF. The chain has TRBV30 and TRBJ1-1, with D unclear. The V end was cut by 4 bases, the J end by 10 bases, with 13 bases between. The CDR3 contains 11 residues. In germline, CDR1 is GTSNPN, CDR2 SVGIG (reference sequence).

The chain recombines TRBV18 with TRBJ2-5; the D gene could be TRBD1 or TRBD2 (5 bases each). Germline loops: CDR1 KGHSH, CDR2 LQKENI. CDR3 length: 14 residues. Trimming took 2 bases from V and 5 from J, leaving 12 bases between them. The CDR3 DNA is TGTGCCAGCTCACCAGGGACCGCCGGGGAGACCCAGTACTTC. Translation: CASSPGTAGETQYF.

The gene calls are TRBV5-1 and TRBJ2-7, with 7 bases identical to TRBD2. V was clipped by 0 bases and J by 5 bases; unmatched bases: 2. The CDR3 covers 13 residues. The germline gives CDR1 SGHRS, CDR2 YFSETQ. The DNA for the CDR3 is TGCGCCAGCAGCTTGGTACTAGCGAACGAGCAGTACTTC. This encodes CASSLVLANEQYF.

This clone was observed a few times. V is TRBV30 and J is TRBJ2-7; D perhaps matches TRBD1 (6 bases). The CDR3 totals 14 residues. Trimming cost V 2 bases and J 6 bases, with 17 bases left between them. In germline, CDR1 is GTSNPN, CDR2 SVGIG (reference sequence). The CDR3 DNA is TGTGCCTGGAGTCCAACAGGGAGCCGGGGCGAGCAGTACTTC. As protein: CAWSPTGSRGEQYF.

The V and J genes are TRBV29-1 and TRBJ2-7, with a possible D match to TRBD2 (6 bases). V lost 2 bases to trimming and J lost 5 bases, with 16 bases between them. CDR1 SQVTM and CDR2 ANQGSEA come from the germline V gene. This CDR3 spans 14 amino acids. The CDR3 is CSVERDGGAHEQYF. The CDR3 bases are TGCAGCGTTGAAAGGGACGGCGGGGCCCACGAGCAGTACTTC.

The chain joins TRBV7-2 to TRBJ2-4; D perhaps matches TRBD1 (7 bases). The CDR3 has 16 residues. Germline loops: CDR1 SGHTA, CDR2 FQGNSA. The V gene lost 4 bases and the J gene lost 0 bases, with 13 bases spanning the gap. The CDR3 DNA follows: TGTGCCAGCAGCTCTCGGGGGACAGTAGCCAAAAACATTCAGTACTTC. Translating gives CASSSRGTVAKNIQYF.